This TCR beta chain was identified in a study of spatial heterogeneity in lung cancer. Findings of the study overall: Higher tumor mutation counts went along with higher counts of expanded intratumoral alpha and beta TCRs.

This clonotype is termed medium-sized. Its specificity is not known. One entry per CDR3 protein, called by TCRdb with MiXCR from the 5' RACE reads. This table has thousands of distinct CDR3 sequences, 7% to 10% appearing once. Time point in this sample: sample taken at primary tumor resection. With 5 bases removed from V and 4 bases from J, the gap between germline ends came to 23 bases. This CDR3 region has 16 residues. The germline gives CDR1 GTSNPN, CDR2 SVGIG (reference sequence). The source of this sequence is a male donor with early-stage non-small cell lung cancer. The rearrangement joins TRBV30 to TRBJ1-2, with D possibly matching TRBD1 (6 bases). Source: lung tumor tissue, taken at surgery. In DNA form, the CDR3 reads TGTGCCTGGCGCAACCGACAGGACCCCTCCGGCTATGGCTACACCTTC. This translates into CAWRNRQDPSGYGYTF.